A single T cell receptor (beta chain) is shown here with its context. As yet, its antigen is unknown. Assay: immunoSEQ multiplex PCR; the TCRdb copy retains only in-frame clones and omits some. This repertoire shows about 2.4 million clones, roughly 93% found once; its top ten account for 0.36%. The sample originates from a study of shared clonotypes between healthy human individuals. Study as a whole: Each donor's CD4 naive and CD4 memory cells filled three plates apiece, CD8 naive two, and CD8 memory one. Study-level findings and limits: The study found approximately 5% of naive CD4 clonotypes shared across a handful of donors.

The source is a man between 18 and 35 years old in good health. Some clones in this sample may be carry-over from other donors' samples. Material: naive CD4+ T cells from PBMCs. Stated subset: CD45RA+ positively selected.

The chain's CDR3 is CASSSRSRPNTEAFF. In DNA, the CDR3 is TGTGCCAGCAGCAGTCGTAGCAGGCCGAACACTGAAGCTTTCTTT. The chain employs TRBV6-1 and TRBJ1-1; no clear D gene. The CDR3 is 15 residues long. The germline V gene has CDR1 MNHNS and CDR2 SASEGT. Trimming shortened V by 6 bases and J by 1 base, and 15 bases separated the two germline ends.